This passage covers 4 T cell receptor beta chains from one sample sequenced in a study of monozygotic twins with inflammatory bowel disease. With the 5' RACE reads reprocessed, TCRdb shows one record per CDR3 protein and no DNA. Recorded here are 310,000 or so distinct CDR3 sequences; the top ten clones represent around 2%. Sequenced material: blood. The receptors were sampled from a human donor with ulcerative colitis or Crohn's disease, or a healthy co-twin of an affected twin (not recorded which).

The CDR3 loop is CASSEAPGLAGNEQFF. The chain employs TRBV6-1 and TRBJ2-1; TCRdb reports TRBD2, a call that lacks DNA to check it against. The CDR3 sequence is 16 residues long. The germline V gene encodes CDR1 MNHNS and CDR2 SASEGT.

The chain has TRBV6-4 and TRBJ2-2; as DNA is missing, the TRBD2 call by TCRdb cannot be tested. The germline V gene has CDR1 MRHNA and CDR2 SNTAGT. The CDR3 contains 15 residues. The chain's CDR3 is CASRPGLDGSGELFF.

This chain uses TRBV20-1 with TRBJ1-1; TCRdb reports TRBD1, a call that lacks DNA to check it against. Looked up from germline, CDR1 is DFQATT and CDR2 is SNEGSKA (reference sequence). The CDR3 loop spans 14 amino acids. CDR3 in amino acids: CSAKTPDRKTEAFF.

This rearrangement joins TRBV5-6 to TRBJ2-2. This CDR3 is 16 amino acids long. The germline V gene encodes CDR1 SGHDT and CDR2 YYEEEE. CDR3 amino acids: CASSFGPRENTGELFF.